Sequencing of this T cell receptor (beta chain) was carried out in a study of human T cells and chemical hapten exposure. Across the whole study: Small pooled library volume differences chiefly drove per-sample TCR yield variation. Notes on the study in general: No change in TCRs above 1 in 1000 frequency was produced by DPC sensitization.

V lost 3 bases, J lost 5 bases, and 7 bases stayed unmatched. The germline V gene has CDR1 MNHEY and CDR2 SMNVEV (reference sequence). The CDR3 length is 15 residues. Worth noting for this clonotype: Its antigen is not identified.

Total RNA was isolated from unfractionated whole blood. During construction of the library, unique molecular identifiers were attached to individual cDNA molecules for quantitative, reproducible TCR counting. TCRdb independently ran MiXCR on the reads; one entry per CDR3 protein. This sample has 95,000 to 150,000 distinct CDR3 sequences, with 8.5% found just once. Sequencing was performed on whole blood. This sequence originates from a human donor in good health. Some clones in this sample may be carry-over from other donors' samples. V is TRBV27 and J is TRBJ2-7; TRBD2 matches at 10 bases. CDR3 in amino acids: CASSFLAGVSDEQYF. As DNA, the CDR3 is TGTGCCAGCAGTTTTCTAGCGGGAGTATCTGACGAGCAGTACTTC.